This T cell receptor beta chain comes out of a study of CXCR3-negative and CXCR3-positive naive CD8 T cells. Study in general: Across all libraries, TRB reads numbered roughly 140 million, with about 1.5 +/- 0.3 million in each library. The study, taken as a whole, reports: Researchers reported similar TRBV-TRBJ usage in naive CXCR3-negative and CXCR3-positive cells, though memory differed. For memory CD8+ cells diversity was much lower, but both naive subsets had comparably high diversity.

UMI-tagged TRB cDNA libraries were built via 5' RACE. Each CDR3 protein gets one entry in TCRdb, which reprocessed the 5' RACE reads and gives no DNA. The sample has about 82,000 distinct CDR3 sequences; the top ten hold approximately 1.1%. A note on this clonotype: Its antigen is as yet unknown.

CDR1 and CDR2 (germline): MDHEN, SYDVKM. The CDR3 covers 15 residues. Source material: naive CXCR3- CD8+ T cells from blood. As for subset: CD45RO-CCR7+CD27+CD95- naive CD8+ T cells lacking CXCR3 (TNR3-). The TCR sequence derives from a human donor in good health. Some clones in this sample may be carry-over from other donors' samples. The chain is built from TRBV28 and TRBJ2-5. This CDR3 is CASSLYEEWGETQYF. Full variable domain (remainder filled in from reference TRBV28 and TRBJ2-5): DVKVTQSSRYLVKRTGEKVFLECVQDMDHENMFWYRQDPGLGLRLIYFSYDVKMKEKGDIPEGYSVSREKKERFSLILESASTNQTSMYLCASSLYEEWGETQYFGPGTRLLVL.